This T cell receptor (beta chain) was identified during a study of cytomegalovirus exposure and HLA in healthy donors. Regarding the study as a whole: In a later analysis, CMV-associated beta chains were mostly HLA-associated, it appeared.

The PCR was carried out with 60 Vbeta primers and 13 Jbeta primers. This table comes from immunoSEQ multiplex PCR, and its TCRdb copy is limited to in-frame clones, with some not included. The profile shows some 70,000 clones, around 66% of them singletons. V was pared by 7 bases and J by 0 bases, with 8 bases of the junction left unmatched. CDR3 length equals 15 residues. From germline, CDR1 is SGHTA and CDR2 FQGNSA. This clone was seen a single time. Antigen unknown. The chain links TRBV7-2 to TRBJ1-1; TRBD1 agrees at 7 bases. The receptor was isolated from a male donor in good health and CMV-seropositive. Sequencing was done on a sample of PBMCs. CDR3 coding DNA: TGTGCCAGCACCCGCAGAGGGGGCTTGAACACTGAAGCTTTCTTT. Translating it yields CASTRRGGLNTEAFF. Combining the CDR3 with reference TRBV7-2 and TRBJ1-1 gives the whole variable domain GAGVSQSPSNKVTEKGKDVELRCDPISGHTALYWYRQSLGQGLEFLIYFQGNSAPDKSGLPSDRFSAERTGGSVSTLTIQRTQQEDSAVYLCASTRRGGLNTEAFFGQGTRLTVV.